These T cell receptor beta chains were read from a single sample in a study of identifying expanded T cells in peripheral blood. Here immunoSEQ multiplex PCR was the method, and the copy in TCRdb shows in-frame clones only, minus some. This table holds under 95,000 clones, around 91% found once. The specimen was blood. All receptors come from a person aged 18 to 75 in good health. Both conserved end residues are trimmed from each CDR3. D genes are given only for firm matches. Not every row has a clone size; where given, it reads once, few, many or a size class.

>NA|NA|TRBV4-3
ASSQETGHEQY
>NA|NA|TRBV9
ASSGIVSGSHNDEQF
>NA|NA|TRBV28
ASSLTRGSEKLF
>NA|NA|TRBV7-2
ASSLALGNTGELF
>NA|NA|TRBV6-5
ASSYGGSGNTIY
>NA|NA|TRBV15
ATQAGPGLNYGYT
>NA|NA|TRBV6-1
ASSHEGGLGEQY
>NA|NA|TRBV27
ASAGMGVDYGYT
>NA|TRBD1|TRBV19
ASSSDRGGDQPQH
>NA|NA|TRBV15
ATSRGGGDTGELF
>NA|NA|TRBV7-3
ASSSTGGTYNEQF
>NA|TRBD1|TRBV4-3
ASSHGTANTEAF
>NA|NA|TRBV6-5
ASSVSGYGYT
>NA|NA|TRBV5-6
ASSLEDRSVTQY
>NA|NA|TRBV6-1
ASSEAQGYQETQY
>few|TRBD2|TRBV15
ATSRDRRLAGLTDTQY
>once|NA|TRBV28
AIGGGSYGYT
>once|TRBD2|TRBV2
ATGQRGDAYEQY
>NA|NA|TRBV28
ASSLGVNYEQY
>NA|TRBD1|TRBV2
ASSQQGRGSPLH
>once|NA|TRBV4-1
ASSRETGTREAF
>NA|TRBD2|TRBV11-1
ASSRTSGSYEQY
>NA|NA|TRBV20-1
SGGPYNEQF
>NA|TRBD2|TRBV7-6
ASSPGLAPYEQY
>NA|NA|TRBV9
ASSPTLRLSSETQY
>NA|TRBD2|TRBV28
ASSTSSGAYEQY
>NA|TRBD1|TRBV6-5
ASSPEGGPLPQH
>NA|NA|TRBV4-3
ASSPSVYNEQF
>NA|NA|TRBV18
ASSPSTVFNEQF
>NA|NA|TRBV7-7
ASSRNGEVDEQY
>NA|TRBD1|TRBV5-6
ASSRLGQGTTETQY
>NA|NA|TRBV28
ASSLDSNQPQH
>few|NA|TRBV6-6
ASTDGNNQPQH
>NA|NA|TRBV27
ASRPQRGEQY
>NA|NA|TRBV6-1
ASSEWGSEAF
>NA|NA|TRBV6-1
ASSEVQGMGYEQY
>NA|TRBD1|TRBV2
ASNQGAKEQY
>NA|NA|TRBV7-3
ASSLGGQIQETQY
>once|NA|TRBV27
ASRIRDSAYNEQF